This T cell receptor beta chain was captured in a study of beta chain features in type 1 diabetes. Across the whole study: Examination spanned about 110 million sorted cells from all samples. Study results and limitations: TCRB CDR3 length was moderately but significantly reduced in all four CD4+ subsets of Type 1 diabetes patients. VDJ junctions in type 1 diabetes patients carried more deletions and fewer insertions.

The CDR3 covers 14 residues. Germline V CDR1 and CDR2: SEHNR, FQNEAQ (reference sequence). V was cut by 1 base and J by 4 bases, with 7 bases left in between. For this clone: Its specificity is unknown.

Expressed TCRB transcripts were sequenced because the isolated RNA had all been reverse transcribed beforehand. Sequenced by immunoSEQ multiplex PCR; TCRdb stores in-frame clones only, minus some. This sample has 600,000 to 700,000 clones, with 12% found just once. The chain is built from TRBV7-9 and TRBJ2-2; D unclear. The specimen sequenced was naive CD4+ T cells from blood. The receptor's source is a man aged 25-45 years with type 1 diabetes. CDR3 coding DNA: TGTGCCAGCAGCTTAGGTGTGGGCACCGGGGAGCTGTTTTTT. The encoded protein is CASSLGVGTGELFF.